A single sample gave rise to the 18 T cell receptor beta chains below, sequenced in a study of response to subunit inactivated influenza vaccine. TCRdb recomputed calls from the RT-PCR reads with MiXCR, one row per CDR3 protein. Of over 400,000 distinct CDR3 sequences in the sample, about a tenth were seen once. The sample consisted of PBMCs from blood, taken more than 35 days after vaccination. These receptors came from a man aged 45-65 years who received an inactivated influenza vaccine.

The V and J genes are TRBV7-2 and TRBJ2-3; D possibly corresponds to TRBD2 (6 bases). This CDR3 is 14 amino acids long. Deletions cut 2 bases from V and 6 bases from J, with 12 bases between. Germline V gene data show CDR1 as SGHTA and CDR2 as FQGNSA. Here the CDR3 reads CASSLTVRGDTQYF. For the CDR3, the DNA is TGTGCCAGCAGCTTAACAGTTCGGGGGGATACGCAGTATTTT.

At least ten counts were recorded for this clonotype. This sequence joins TRBV20-1 and TRBJ2-3; D remains ambiguous. Germline V lookup: CDR1 DFQATT, CDR2 SNEGSKA (reference sequence). Between the trimmed V and J ends, which lost 3 bases and 2 bases, there was a span of 15 bases. This CDR3 region has 15 residues. In DNA form, the CDR3 reads TGCAGTGCTAGTGCCCCTATGGGGTCCACAGATACGCAGTATTTT. The encoded protein is CSASAPMGSTDTQYF.

This clonotype was found many times. This chain links TRBV9 with TRBJ1-1; no firm D call. The V gene's germline CDR1 is SGDLS and CDR2 YYNGEE. V was shortened by 0 bases and J by 3 bases, with 9 bases between the two germline ends. The CDR3 runs 14 residues. CDR3 amino acids: CASSVEGRDTEAFF. In DNA form, the CDR3 reads TGTGCCAGCAGCGTAGAGGGCAGAGACACTGAAGCTTTCTTT.

The gene calls are TRBV27 and TRBJ2-7; 7 bases are a match to TRBD2. The CDR3 covers 15 residues. The germline V gene encodes CDR1 MNHEY and CDR2 SMNVEV (reference sequence). After removal of 2 bases from V and 1 base from J, the junction contained 5 bases not matched to a gene. CDR3 DNA sequence: TGTGCCAGCAGTTTAGCGGGAGCTCAATCCTACGAGCAGTACTTC. Translation: CASSLAGAQSYEQYF.

CDR3 bases: TGCGCCAGCAGCCAAGATTTGGCTAGCGGGGACAATGAGCAGTTCTTC. As protein: CASSQDLASGDNEQFF. The chain links TRBV4-3 to TRBJ2-1; 9 positions agree with TRBD2. The CDR3 is made up of 16 amino acids. Germline assignment: CDR1 LGHNA and CDR2 YSLEER. Losses at the gene ends were 0 bases for V and 5 bases for J; bases not matched to a gene: 5.

This clonotype came up many times. This chain links TRBV5-1 with TRBJ2-6, with 10 bases matching TRBD1. The length of the CDR3 is 19 residues. V dropped 5 bases and J dropped 3; count of bases not matched to a gene: 14. Looked up from germline, CDR1 is SGHRS and CDR2 is YFSETQ. The CDR3 reads CASRPPGGQGFFGANVLTF. The DNA for the CDR3 is TGCGCCAGCAGACCTCCGGGGGGACAGGGGTTTTTTGGGGCCAACGTCCTGACTTTC.

This clonotype has a count of ten or more. CDR3 DNA: TGTGCCAGCACAACAGGGGAGCAGCCCCAGCATTTT. Protein: CASTTGEQPQHF. The chain links TRBV28 to TRBJ1-5; 7 bases match TRBD1. V lost 7 bases and J lost 7; bases outside the gene matches: 4. The CDR3 runs 12 residues. Looked up from germline, CDR1 is MDHEN and CDR2 is SYDVKM.

This clonotype has a handful of counts. In nucleotides, the CDR3 is TGCGCCAGCAGCCCGCCAGGGCCTGGGGCCAACGTCCTGACTTTC. Protein: CASSPPGPGANVLTF. The chain joins TRBV5-1 to TRBJ2-6; the D gene is possibly TRBD1 (5 bases). The CDR3 totals 15 residues. Germline V CDR1 and CDR2: SGHRS, YFSETQ. V lost 4 bases, J lost 2 bases, and 10 bases lay in between.

This clonotype came up a few times. The J gene is TRBJ2-5, the V gene TRBV18; 12 positions agree with TRBD1. Germline lookup yields CDR1 KGHSH and CDR2 LQKENI. Unmatched junction bases numbered 8, after V lost 8 bases and J lost 4 bases. The CDR3 covers 15 residues. The CDR3 is CASTHRDRGRETQYF. CDR3 nucleotides: TGTGCCAGCACCCACCGGGACAGGGGGCGAGAGACCCAGTACTTC.

V gene TRBV2 combines with J gene TRBJ2-5; D gene unclear. The CDR3 is made up of 14 amino acids. V lost 5 bases, J lost 3 bases, and 13 bases lay in between. Germline CDR1 is SNHLY and CDR2 is FYNNEI. For the CDR3, the DNA is TGTGCCAGCAGTTTGGCGGTCCTAGAAGAGACCCAGTACTTC. Residues: CASSLAVLEETQYF.

This clonotype was seen ten or more times. The rearrangement links TRBV2 to TRBJ1-1, with unresolved D. There are 14 residues in the CDR3. Per germline, CDR1 SNHLY and CDR2 FYNNEI. V was clipped by 2 bases and J by 0 bases, with 7 bases between them. In DNA, the CDR3 is TGTGCCAGCAGTGAAAGTACAGTGAACACTGAAGCTTTCTTT. Its translation is CASSESTVNTEAFF. Complete variable domain (other parts from reference TRBV2 and TRBJ1-1): EPEVTQTPSHQVTQMGQEVILRCVPISNHLYFYWYRQILGQKVEFLVSFYNNEISEKSEIFDDQFSVERPDGSNFTLKIRSTKLEDSAMYFCASSESTVNTEAFFGQGTRLTVV.

The chain is built from TRBV3-1 and TRBJ2-7, with D possibly called TRBD1 or TRBD2 (5 bases each). Germline CDR1 LGHDT, CDR2 YNNKEL (reference sequence). This CDR3 is 15 amino acids long. The V gene lost 1 base and the J gene lost 4 bases, with 14 bases spanning the gap. The CDR3 sequence: CASSQVGRLGYEQYF. The CDR3 coding sequence is TGTGCCAGCAGCCAAGTGGGACGGCTTGGGTACGAGCAGTACTTC.

V gene TRBV20-1 combines with J gene TRBJ1-6, with TRBD1 as a possible D gene (5 bases). The germline CDR1 and CDR2 sequences are DFQATT and SNEGSKA (reference sequence). The V end was cut by 0 bases, the J end by 1 base, with 7 bases between. This CDR3 comprises 15 residues. The CDR3 region has the DNA TGCAGTGCTAGAGATGGGGGATCCTATAATTCACCCCTCCACTTT. Translation gives CSARDGGSYNSPLHF.

The rearrangement links TRBV5-1 to TRBJ2-7; no clear D gene. Germline CDR1 SGHRS, CDR2 YFSETQ. The CDR3 has 13 amino acids. Between the trimmed V and J ends, which lost 4 bases and 2 bases, there was a span of 10 bases. CDR3 DNA sequence: TGCGCCAGCAGCACCCCGAATCCCTACGAGCAGTACTTC. Amino acid sequence: CASSTPNPYEQYF.

The sample holds many counts of this clonotype. The rearrangement joins TRBV29-1 to TRBJ2-7; TRBD2 matches at 7 bases. The CDR3 runs 15 residues. CDR1 is SQVTM and CDR2 is ANQGSEA in the germline V gene. V lost 0 bases and J lost 5; bases outside the gene matches: 10. The CDR3 coding sequence is TGCAGCGTTGAAGATCGGGCAGCGGGAATCGACGAGCAGTACTTC. As protein: CSVEDRAAGIDEQYF.

The sample holds many counts of this clonotype. The gene calls are TRBV29-1 and TRBJ2-1; D might be TRBD1 (6 bases). The V and J ends lost 2 bases and 6 bases respectively, with 11 bases between them. The CDR3 spans 13 residues. Germline V CDR1 and CDR2: SQVTM, ANQGSEA. The CDR3: CSVELRQANEQFF. Written as DNA, the CDR3 is TGCAGCGTTGAACTAAGACAGGCCAATGAGCAGTTCTTC.

The chain employs TRBV14 and TRBJ2-3; D unclear. Trimming took off 1 base at V and 0 bases at J, with 8 bases between the two ends. The CDR3 sequence is 15 residues long. Germline V CDR1 and CDR2: SGHDN, FVKESK. CDR3 region: CASSQGAASTDTQYF. CDR3 bases: TGTGCCAGCAGCCAAGGGGCGGCTAGCACAGATACGCAGTATTTT.

At least ten counts were recorded for this clonotype. The V and J genes are TRBV20-1 and TRBJ2-3, with a possible D match to TRBD2 (6 bases). This CDR3 has 12 residues. V was shortened by 3 bases and J by 6 bases, with 10 bases between the two germline ends. Looked up from germline, CDR1 is DFQATT and CDR2 is SNEGSKA (reference sequence). The CDR3 loop reads CSASGSSDTQYF. CDR3 sequence (DNA): TGCAGTGCTAGCGGGAGTTCTGATACGCAGTATTTT.